The 5 T cell receptor beta chains below come from one sample, sequenced in a study of siplizumab effects on memory and regulatory T cells. Profiled with immunoSEQ multiplex PCR; TCRdb holds only in-frame clones, not every one. This sample has around 100,000 clones, with around 93% found just once. The source material was non-Treg CD4+ T cells sorted from blood. These receptors were obtained from a human donor in good health.

This clone occurred once. The rearrangement joins TRBV10-2 to TRBJ1-2, with a possible D match to TRBD1 (5 bases). V lost 0 bases, J lost 4 bases, and 12 bases lay in between. Germline assignment: CDR1 WSHSY and CDR2 SAAADI. The CDR3 totals 15 residues. DNA for the CDR3: TGCGCCAGCAGTGAGTCGCGGGGGATGGCCTATGGCTACACCTTC. Its protein is CASSESRGMAYGYTF.

The chain recombines TRBV2 with TRBJ2-6, with unresolved D. The CDR3 length is 16 residues. V was cut by 5 bases and J by 2 bases, with 13 bases left in between. Germline-derived CDR1 and CDR2 are SNHLY and FYNNEI. The CDR3, as DNA: TGTGCCAGCAGTCGGACGCAAATCCCTGGGGCCAACGTCCTGACTTTC. It translates to CASSRTQIPGANVLTF.

The table lists this clone with a count of one. The chain recombines TRBV6-5 with TRBJ2-7; the D gene is possibly TRBD1 (6 bases). Germline CDR1 MNHEY, CDR2 SVGAGI. The CDR3 covers 14 residues. V lost 5 bases and J lost 6, with 17 bases in between. CDR3 in DNA: TGTGCCAGCAGTGTGGGCAGGGGTATAGGCGAGCAGTACTTC. It specifies CASSVGRGIGEQYF.

The chain uses TRBV9 and TRBJ2-5; TRBD1 is a possible D gene (5 bases). V lost 0 bases, J lost 4 bases, and 10 bases lay in between. CDR3 length: 14 amino acids. Germline V gene lookup returns CDR1 SGDLS and CDR2 YYNGEE. The CDR3 DNA sequence: TGTGCCAGCAGCGTAGTTCCCAGGGCAGAGACCCAGTACTTC. Its protein product is CASSVVPRAETQYF.

V usage is TRBV21-1 and J usage is TRBJ2-6; the table's D call, TRBD2, was not checked against the DNA. TRBV21-1 corresponds to a pseudogene. CDR3 size: 18 residues. The CDR3 DNA reads TGTGCCAGCAGCAAAGTGGTAGCGGGAGTATCTGGGGCCAACGTCCTGACTTTC. Protein: CASSKVVAGVSGANVLTF.